This T cell receptor beta chain was recorded in a study of CD8 T cells in ankylosing spondylitis. This CDR3 has 12 amino acids. V lost 1 base, J lost 7 bases, and 7 bases lay in between. CDR1 is LNHNV and CDR2 is YYDKDF in the germline V gene (reference sequence). In regard to this clonotype: Antigen unknown.

Study-level points and caveats: Researchers report that disease-linked clones proved CD8+ and relatively rare in peripheral blood. Apparently characteristic of ankylosing spondylitis blood was a TCR beta motif (roughly eight highly homologous variants).

Quantitative molecular-barcoded 5'-RACE generated the TCR beta libraries. TCRdb reprocessed the 5' RACE reads via MiXCR and lists one record per CDR3 protein. The data show 240,000 or so distinct CDR3 sequences, around 7.8% seen once. The receptor's source is a male donor with ankylosing spondylitis or in good health (not recorded which). The sequencing input was blood, either unsorted or a sorted T cell fraction (not recorded which). This rearrangement joins TRBV15 to TRBJ1-1; D unresolved. DNA for the CDR3: TGTGCCACCAGCAGAGGGGCACGTGAAGCTTTCTTT. Its protein product is CATSRGAREAFF. Filled out from reference TRBV15 and TRBJ1-1, the complete variable domain reads DAMVIQNPRYQVTQFGKPVTLSCSQTLNHNVMYWYQQKSSQAPKLLFHYYDKDFNNEADTPDNFQSRRPNTSFCFLDIRSPGLGDTAMYLCATSRGAREAFFGQGTRLTVV.